A single sample gave rise to the 13 T cell receptor beta chains below, sequenced in a study of regulatory T cells in long-lasting Graves disease. Libraries of TCR beta came from iRepertoire HTBI primers plus Arm-PCR of CDR3 regions. Each CDR3 protein is one row after TCRdb ran MiXCR on the multiplex PCR reads. The table includes approximately 500,000 distinct CDR3 sequences, about 22% detected once. As to time point: persistent/refractory GD, antithyroid drugs over 5 years with positive TRAb. Extracted RNA from PBMCs served as the source of the TCR library. Material: peripheral blood mononuclear cells (PBMCs), obtained when the disease was refractory, from a patient treated with antithyroid drugs. These TCRs come from a female donor with Graves disease.

This clonotype showed up many times. The chain employs TRBV6-2 or TRBV6-3 and TRBJ2-7, with 7 nucleotides matching TRBD1. Trimming removed 0 bases from V and 6 bases from J; junction bases left unmatched: 2. The CDR3 sequence is 13 residues long. Germline lookup yields CDR1 MNHEY and CDR2 SVGEGT. The CDR3, as DNA: TGTGCCAGCAGTTACTCAGGGACAGTCGAGCAGTACTTC. Encoded protein: CASSYSGTVEQYF.

There are many counts of this clonotype. The chain is built from TRBV28 and TRBJ2-7; 7 bases agree with TRBD2. Germline lookup yields CDR1 MDHEN and CDR2 SYDVKM. V gave up 5 bases and J gave up 6 bases; unmatched junction bases: 7. The CDR3 is 13 residues long. CDR3 in amino acids: CASSPGGGSEQYF. In DNA, the CDR3 is TGTGCCAGCAGTCCCGGCGGGGGATCCGAGCAGTACTTC.

This clonotype was detected ten times or more. The gene calls are TRBV28 and TRBJ1-1, with no clear D. V gave up 8 bases and J gave up 4 bases, with 23 bases separating them. Germline V lookup: CDR1 MDHEN, CDR2 SYDVKM. This CDR3 has 16 residues. This chain's CDR3 is CASRFSPAPWGTEAFF. The CDR3 nucleotides are TGTGCCAGCCGATTCTCACCGGCACCCTGGGGCACTGAAGCTTTCTTT.

The V gene is TRBV7-9, the J gene TRBJ1-1, with D possibly TRBD1 on 5 matching bases. Germline V gives CDR1 SEHNR, CDR2 FQNEAQ (reference sequence). The CDR3 length is 15 residues. The ends were cut back, 5 bases at V and 6 bases at J, with 19 bases in the middle. In DNA form, the CDR3 reads TGTGCCAGCAGCCTAGGATCCGGAGGGGTGTCTGAAGCTTTCTTT. Its protein is CASSLGSGGVSEAFF. Based on the CDR3 plus reference TRBV7-9 and TRBJ1-1, the full variable domain is DTGVSQNPRHKITKRGQNVTFRCDPISEHNRLYWYRQTLGQGPEFLTYFQNEAQLEKSRLLSDRFSAERPKGSFSTLEIQRTEQGDSAMYLCASSLGSGGVSEAFFGQGTRLTVV.

This clonotype was observed many times. CDR3 in DNA: TGCAGTGCTACCGGGACTAGCCCCGGGACCCAGTACTTC. Protein product: CSATGTSPGTQYF. The chain is built from TRBV20-1 and TRBJ2-5; 9 bases are shared with TRBD2. The V segment lost 4 bases and the J segment 7 bases; nucleotides outside the gene matches: 7. Looked up from germline, CDR1 is DFQATT and CDR2 is SNEGSKA (reference sequence). The CDR3 has 13 residues.

The rearrangement links TRBV20-1 to TRBJ1-1; 9 nucleotides match TRBD1. The trim removed 5 bases at V and 5 bases at J, leaving 9 bases unmatched. The germline V gene has CDR1 DFQATT and CDR2 SNEGSKA (reference sequence). The CDR3 is 14 residues long. CDR3 sequence reads: CSADNRGPGTEAFF. DNA for the CDR3: TGCAGTGCTGATAACAGGGGGCCAGGAACTGAAGCTTTCTTT.

This clonotype was seen more than once but under ten times. The CDR3 spells CASLAGEGAQAQYF. CDR3 nucleotides: TGTGCCAGCTTAGCGGGAGAGGGGGCACAGGCGCAGTATTTT. The chain couples TRBV28 to TRBJ2-3, with 9 nucleotides matching TRBD2. This CDR3 contains 14 residues. CDR1 and CDR2 from the germline V gene are MDHEN and SYDVKM. V was clipped by 8 bases and J by 10 bases; unmatched bases: 13.

This clonotype was detected ten times or more. The V gene is TRBV11-2, the J gene TRBJ1-4, with D unclear. CDR3 length: 15 residues. Per germline, CDR1 SGHAT and CDR2 FQNNGV. Between the trimmed V and J ends, which lost 1 base and 8 bases, there was a span of 14 bases. The CDR3 DNA is TGTGCCAGCAGCTTAGTACCGTTACGAAGGGAAAAACTGTTTTTT. This sequence encodes CASSLVPLRREKLFF.

This clonotype was picked up a small number of times. The J gene is TRBJ1-5, the V gene TRBV7-2; D possibly corresponds to TRBD1 (5 bases). CDR1 and CDR2 (germline): SGHTA, FQGNSA. CDR3 length equals 15 residues. Trimming shortened V by 2 bases and J by 4 bases, and 12 bases separated the two germline ends. CDR3 amino acids: CASSLNWGPNQPQHF. DNA of the CDR3: TGTGCCAGCAGCTTAAACTGGGGACCTAATCAGCCCCAGCATTTT.

At least ten counts were recorded for this clonotype. V gene TRBV24-1 combines with J gene TRBJ2-7; the D gene is possibly TRBD1 (6 bases). The CDR3 runs 15 residues. V was clipped by 2 bases and J by 5 bases, with 15 bases between them. Looked up from germline, CDR1 is KGHDR and CDR2 is SFDVKD. CDR3 region: CATSDSRDTVHEQYF. The CDR3 DNA is TGTGCCACCAGTGATTCCCGGGACACTGTCCACGAGCAGTACTTC.

This clonotype was recorded a few times. The chain has TRBV25-1 and TRBJ2-7; D could derive from TRBD1 or TRBD2 (5 bases each). The CDR3 contains 17 residues. V lost 3 bases to trimming and J lost 4 bases, with 22 bases between them. Germline V gives CDR1 MGHDK, CDR2 SYGVNS. The CDR3 coding sequence is TGTGCCAGCAGTGACTGGACCTCCGGGACGGGGCGATACGAGCAGTACTTC. Residues: CASSDWTSGTGRYEQYF.

This chain connects TRBV7-8 to TRBJ1-2; TRBD1 aligns across 8 bases. Unmatched junction bases numbered 8, after V lost 5 bases and J lost 9 bases. Germline V CDR1 and CDR2: SGHVS, FQNEAQ. The length of the CDR3 is 13 residues. CDR3 nucleotide sequence: TGTGCCAGCAGCCTAGGACAGGGAGATCGCTACACCTTC. Encoded protein: CASSLGQGDRYTF.

This clonotype has a count of ten or more. The chain carries TRBV6-1 and TRBJ1-5, with D maybe TRBD1 (5 bases). Germline lookup yields CDR1 MNHNS and CDR2 SASEGT. The V and J ends lost 7 bases and 3 bases respectively, with 13 bases between them. The CDR3 consists of 14 residues. The CDR3 loop is CASTYGGFNQPQHF. The CDR3 bases are TGTGCCAGCACCTACGGGGGTTTCAATCAGCCCCAGCATTTT.